This T cell receptor beta chain was documented in a study of identical twins. Study-wide points: Zero-insertion analyses might be partly confounded by invariant T cells like MAIT and iNKT.

In its sample, this clonotype was seen many times. Antigen unknown. The germline V gene encodes CDR1 DFQATT and CDR2 SNEGSKA (reference sequence). V was shortened by 3 bases and J by 7 bases, with 7 bases between the two germline ends. The CDR3 totals 11 residues. TCRdb itself ran the 5' RACE reads through MiXCR, one entry per CDR3 protein. The data contain some 710,000 distinct CDR3 sequences, around 6% of them seen just once; the ten biggest clones take up about 2%. The chain employs TRBV20-1 and TRBJ2-4; maybe TRBD2 (6 bases). The clonotype originates from a man in his late teens or twenties in good health. The specimen sequenced was naive T cells sorted from blood. CDR3 residues: CSAREGNIQYF. As DNA, the CDR3 is TGCAGTGCTAGGGAGGGGAACATTCAGTACTTC.